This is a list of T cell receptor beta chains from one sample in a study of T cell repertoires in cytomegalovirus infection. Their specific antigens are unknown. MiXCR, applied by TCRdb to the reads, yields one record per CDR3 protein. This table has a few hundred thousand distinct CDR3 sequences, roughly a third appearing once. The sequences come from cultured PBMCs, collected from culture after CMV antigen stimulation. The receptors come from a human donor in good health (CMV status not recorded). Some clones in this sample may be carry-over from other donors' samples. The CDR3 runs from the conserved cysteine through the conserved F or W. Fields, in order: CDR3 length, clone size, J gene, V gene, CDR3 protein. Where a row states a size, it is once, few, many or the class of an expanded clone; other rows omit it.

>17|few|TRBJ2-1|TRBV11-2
CASSSGAGTSLVDEQFF
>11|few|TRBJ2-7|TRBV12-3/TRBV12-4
CASSRSPEQYF
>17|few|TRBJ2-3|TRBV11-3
CASSQGLAEDGTDTQYF
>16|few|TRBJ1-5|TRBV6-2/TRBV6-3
CASRPAGGGGGQPQHF
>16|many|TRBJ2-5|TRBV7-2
CASSLGPGQGQETQYF
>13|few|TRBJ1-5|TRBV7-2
CASSRWGDQPQHF
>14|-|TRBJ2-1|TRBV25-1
CASSRAGPYNEQFF
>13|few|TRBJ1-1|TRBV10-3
CAITQGFSTEAFF
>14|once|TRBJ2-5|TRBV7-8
CASISGGYEENQYF
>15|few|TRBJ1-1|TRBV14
CASSQVSGGNTEAFF
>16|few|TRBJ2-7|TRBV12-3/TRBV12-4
CASSLEGDSLSYEQYF
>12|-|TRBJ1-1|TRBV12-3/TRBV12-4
CASSLHVTEAFF
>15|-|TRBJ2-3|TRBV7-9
CASSTYRGDADTQYF
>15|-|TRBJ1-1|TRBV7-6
CASSLGTQGNTEAFF
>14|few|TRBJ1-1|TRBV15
CATSRVFGNTEAFF
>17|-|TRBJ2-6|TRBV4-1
CASSKQGAGGGANVLTF
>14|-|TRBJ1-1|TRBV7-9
CASSSSQANTEAFF
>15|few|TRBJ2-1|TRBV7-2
CASSSGGRSYNEQFF
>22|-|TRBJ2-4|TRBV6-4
CASSGERGPQPSRGLAKNIQYF
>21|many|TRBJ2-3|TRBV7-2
CASSSPGTSGRAFPGTDTQYF
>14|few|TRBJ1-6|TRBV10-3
CAISDQGGSSPLHF
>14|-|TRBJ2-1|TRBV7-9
CASSMTSGSNEQFF